The rows below give T cell receptor beta chains drawn from one sample of a study of T cell repertoires in cytomegalovirus infection. From the reads, TCRdb called clonotypes with MiXCR, one entry per CDR3 protein. The sample lists some 400,000 distinct CDR3 sequences, 15% to 20% occurring once. Sequenced: PBMCs. The receptor set was obtained from a human donor in good health (CMV status not recorded). Some clones in this sample may be carry-over from other donors' samples. Each CDR3 is given with its conserved first and last residue. The D gene is left open where the match is weak. Clone size is shown for a subset of rows, as once, few, many or a class of expanded clone.

j_call,clone_size,d_call,v_call,cdr3_aa,cdr3_nt
TRBJ2-3,few,.,TRBV6-2/TRBV6-3,CATTGTTTDTQYF,TGTGCCACTACCGGGACGACGACGGATACGCAGTATTTT
TRBJ2-5,.,.,TRBV27,CASSRSWGETQYF,TGTGCCAGCAGCCGATCATGGGGCGAGACCCAGTACTTC
TRBJ2-7,.,TRBD1,TRBV18,CASRAGQGPYEQYF,TGCGCCTCCCGTGCGGGACAGGGGCCGTACGAGCAGTACTTC
TRBJ1-5,many,.,TRBV12-3/TRBV12-4,CASSFGQTLNQPQHF,TGTGCCAGCAGTTTTGGACAGACTCTCAATCAGCCCCAGCATTTT
TRBJ2-5,.,.,TRBV13,CASSAWGTKETQYF,TGTGCCAGCAGCGCATGGGGGACAAAAGAGACCCAGTACTTC
TRBJ1-1,many,.,TRBV6-1,CASSENWTEAFF,TGTGCCAGCAGTGAAAATTGGACTGAAGCTTTCTTT
TRBJ2-4,many,.,TRBV19,CASSQGRYGRIAKNIQYF,TGTGCCAGTAGCCAAGGACGGTACGGACGAATAGCCAAAAACATTCAGTACTTC
TRBJ2-7,.,TRBD1,TRBV10-3,CAIRRQGAREQYF,TGTGCCATCAGGAGACAGGGGGCGCGTGAGCAGTACTTC
TRBJ2-6,.,.,TRBV7-6,CASSLAFTTGSGANVLTF,TGTGCCAGCAGCTTAGCATTCACGACAGGCTCTGGGGCCAACGTCCTGACTTTC
TRBJ2-7,few,.,TRBV29-1,CSGGLAPGEQYF,TGCAGCGGAGGACTTGCCCCCGGGGAGCAGTACTTC
TRBJ2-5,.,TRBD2,TRBV12-5,CASGLVSGRAWETQYF,TGTGCTAGTGGTTTGGTCAGCGGGAGGGCCTGGGAGACCCAGTACTTC
TRBJ2-3,.,TRBD2,TRBV12-3/TRBV12-4,CASSRGGGWSTDTQYF,TGTGCCAGCAGTCGCGGGGGGGGTTGGAGCACAGATACGCAGTATTTT
TRBJ2-3,many,TRBD1,TRBV14,CASSRTGIRENTQYF,TGTGCCAGCAGCCGGACAGGCATCAGGGAAAATACGCAGTATTTT
TRBJ2-3,many,.,TRBV7-2,CASSPYSRPDTQYF,TGTGCCAGCAGCCCGTACTCCCGGCCAGATACGCAGTATTTT
TRBJ1-1,many,.,TRBV7-8,CASSLVSGGNTEAFF,TGTGCCAGCAGCTTAGTCTCCGGCGGGAACACTGAAGCTTTCTTT
TRBJ1-3,.,.,TRBV12-3/TRBV12-4,CASRKRDIGNTIYF,TGTGCCAGCAGAAAGAGGGACATAGGAAACACCATATATTTT
TRBJ2-3,.,TRBD2,TRBV7-2,CASSPKSAGVTDTQYF,TGTGCCAGCAGCCCAAAATCAGCGGGAGTTACAGATACGCAGTATTTT
TRBJ1-6,few,.,TRBV20-1,CSARKDSPLHF,TGCAGTGCTAGAAAGGATTCACCCCTCCACTTT
TRBJ2-1,.,.,TRBV20-1,CSASEPKRLGNEQFF,TGCAGTGCTTCGGAACCCAAACGGTTGGGGAATGAGCAGTTCTTC
TRBJ2-1,many,.,TRBV19,CASSIGGVHNEQFF,TGTGCCAGTAGTATAGGCGGGGTCCACAATGAGCAGTTCTTC
TRBJ2-5,.,TRBD1,TRBV7-1,CASSWRTGGKETQYF,TGTGCCAGCAGCTGGAGGACAGGGGGGAAAGAGACCCAGTACTTC
TRBJ1-1,many,TRBD1,TRBV7-2,CASSLRGRTEAFF,TGTGCCAGCAGCCTCAGGGGGCGCACTGAAGCTTTCTTT
TRBJ2-5,few,.,TRBV7-9,CASGLAQETQYF,TGTGCCAGCGGATTGGCTCAAGAGACCCAGTACTTC
TRBJ2-6,.,TRBD1,TRBV20-1,CSASGTGGSGANVLTF,TGCAGTGCTAGCGGGACAGGGGGGTCTGGGGCCAACGTCCTGACTTTC
TRBJ2-7,few,.,TRBV10-3,CAIGDTSYEQYF,TGTGCCATCGGGGACACCTCCTACGAGCAGTACTTC